Detailed here is one TCR beta chain. What it binds is unknown. This entry is derived from a study of cytomegalovirus exposure and HLA in healthy donors. Study findings and constraints: With further analysis later on, most CMV-associated TCR beta chains appeared HLA-restricted. Analyzed later, association rates of TCRs varied across HLA loci, with DRB1 most and HLA-C fewest. In a later analysis, an Asian-associated ancestry cluster reportedly showed fewer N-insertions than the roughly 730-donor mean.

The CDR3 is made up of 12 amino acids. Trimming pared 3 bases from V and 0 bases from J, leaving 2 bases between. Per germline, CDR1 GTSNPN and CDR2 SVGIG (reference sequence). Healthy bone marrow donors made up the donor group. A multiplex PCR was run with 60 Vbeta primers and 13 Jbeta primers. TCRdb keeps only in-frame clones here, not all; method: immunoSEQ multiplex PCR. The table shows 150,000 to 200,000 clones, with 84% occurring only once. The genes are TRBV30 and TRBJ1-4; no reliable D call. Specimen: PBMCs. The origin of this receptor is a boy aged 5-17 years in good health and CMV-seronegative. CDR3 loop: CAWSSTNEKLFF. DNA for the CDR3: TGTGCCTGGAGCTCAACTAATGAAAAACTGTTTTTT.